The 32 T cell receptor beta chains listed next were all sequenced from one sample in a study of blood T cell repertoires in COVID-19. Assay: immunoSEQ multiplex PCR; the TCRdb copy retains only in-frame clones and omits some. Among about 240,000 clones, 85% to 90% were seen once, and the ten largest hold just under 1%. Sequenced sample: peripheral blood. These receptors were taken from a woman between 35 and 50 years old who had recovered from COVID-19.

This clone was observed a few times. The CDR3 sequence: CATSDSTGAGQPQHF. Written as DNA, the CDR3 is TGTGCCACCAGTGATTCGACAGGGGCCGGTCAGCCCCAGCATTTT. The chain employs TRBV24-1 and TRBJ1-5, with 8 positions matching TRBD1. This CDR3 spans 15 amino acids. From germline, CDR1 is KGHDR and CDR2 SFDVKD. Trimming removed 2 bases from V and 6 bases from J; junction bases left unmatched: 5.

CDR3 protein: CASTGGAGRINEKLFF. For the CDR3, the DNA is TGTGCCAGCACCGGGGGGGCTGGTCGTATTAATGAAAAACTGTTTTTT. The chain uses TRBV2 and TRBJ1-4, with a tentative D call TRBD1 (6 bases). V was clipped by 7 bases and J by 4 bases, with 19 bases between them. From germline, CDR1 is SNHLY and CDR2 FYNNEI. CDR3 length equals 16 residues.

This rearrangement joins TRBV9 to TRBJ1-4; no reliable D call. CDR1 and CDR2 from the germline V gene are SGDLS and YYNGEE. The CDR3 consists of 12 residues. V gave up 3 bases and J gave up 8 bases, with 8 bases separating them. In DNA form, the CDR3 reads TGTGCCAGCAGCGCGGGAACCGAAAAACTGTTTTTT. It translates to CASSAGTEKLFF.

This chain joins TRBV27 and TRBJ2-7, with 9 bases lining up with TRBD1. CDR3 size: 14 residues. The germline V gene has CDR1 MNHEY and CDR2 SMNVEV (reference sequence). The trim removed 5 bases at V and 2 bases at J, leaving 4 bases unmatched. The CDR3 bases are TGTGCCAGCAGTGCCGGGACAGGGACCTACGAGCAGTACTTC. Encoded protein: CASSAGTGTYEQYF.

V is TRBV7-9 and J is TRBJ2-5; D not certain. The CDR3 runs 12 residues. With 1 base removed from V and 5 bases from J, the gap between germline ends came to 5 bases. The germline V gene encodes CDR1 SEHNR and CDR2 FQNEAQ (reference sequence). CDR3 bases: TGTGCCAGCAGCTTAGTCCCGGAGACCCAGTACTTC. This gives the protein CASSLVPETQYF.

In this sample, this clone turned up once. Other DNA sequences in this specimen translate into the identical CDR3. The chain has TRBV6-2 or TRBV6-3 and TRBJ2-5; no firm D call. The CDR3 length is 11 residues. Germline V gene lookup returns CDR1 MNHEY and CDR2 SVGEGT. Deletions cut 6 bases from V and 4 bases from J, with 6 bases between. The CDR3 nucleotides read TGTGCCAGCAGCCCGAGAGAGACCCAGTACTTC. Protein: CASSPRETQYF.

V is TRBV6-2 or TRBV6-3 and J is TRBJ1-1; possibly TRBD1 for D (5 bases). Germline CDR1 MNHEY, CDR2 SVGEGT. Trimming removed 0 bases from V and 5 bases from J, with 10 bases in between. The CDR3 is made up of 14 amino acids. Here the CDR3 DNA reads TGTGCCAGCAGTTACTCCGCGGGGCGGACTGAAGCTTTCTTT. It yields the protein CASSYSAGRTEAFF.

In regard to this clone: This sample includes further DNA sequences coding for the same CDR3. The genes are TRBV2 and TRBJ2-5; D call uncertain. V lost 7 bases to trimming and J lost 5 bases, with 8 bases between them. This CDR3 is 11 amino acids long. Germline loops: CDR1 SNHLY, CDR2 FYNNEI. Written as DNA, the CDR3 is TGTGCCAGCACGGTCCGGGAGACCCAGTACTTC. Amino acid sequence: CASTVRETQYF.

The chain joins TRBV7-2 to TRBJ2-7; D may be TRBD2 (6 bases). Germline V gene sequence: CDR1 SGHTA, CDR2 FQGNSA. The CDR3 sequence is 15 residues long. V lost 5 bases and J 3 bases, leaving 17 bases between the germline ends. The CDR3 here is CASSRAGTGGYEQYF. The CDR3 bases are TGTGCCAGCAGCCGGGCCGGGACCGGGGGCTACGAGCAGTACTTC.

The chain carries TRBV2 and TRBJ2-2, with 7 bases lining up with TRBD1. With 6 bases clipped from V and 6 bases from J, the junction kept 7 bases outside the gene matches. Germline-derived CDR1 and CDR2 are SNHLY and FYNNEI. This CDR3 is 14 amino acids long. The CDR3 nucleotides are TGTGCCAGCAGGCCCGGACAGGTCCCCGGGGAGCTGTTTTTT. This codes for CASRPGQVPGELFF.

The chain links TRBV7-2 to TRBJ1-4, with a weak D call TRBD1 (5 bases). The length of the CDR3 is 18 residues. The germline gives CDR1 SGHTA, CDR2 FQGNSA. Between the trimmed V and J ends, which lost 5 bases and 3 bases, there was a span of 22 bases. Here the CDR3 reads CASSPWTLTGAPNEKLFF. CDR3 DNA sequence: TGTGCCAGCAGCCCCTGGACCCTTACAGGAGCCCCTAATGAAAAACTGTTTTTT.

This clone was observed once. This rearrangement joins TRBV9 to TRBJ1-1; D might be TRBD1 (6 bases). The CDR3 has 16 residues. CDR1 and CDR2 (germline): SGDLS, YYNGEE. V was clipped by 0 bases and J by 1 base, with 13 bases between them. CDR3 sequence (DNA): TGTGCCAGCAGCGTAGACCCCAGGGGTTCGAACACTGAAGCTTTCTTT. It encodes CASSVDPRGSNTEAFF.

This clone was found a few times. This CDR3 is CASSQESRDTEAFF. The CDR3, as DNA: TGTGCCAGCAGCCAAGAATCCCGGGACACTGAAGCTTTCTTT. This chain connects TRBV3-1 (or the pseudogene TRBV3-2) to TRBJ1-1, with unresolved D. CDR3 length: 14 amino acids. From germline, CDR1 is LGHDT and CDR2 YNNKEL (reference sequence). V lost 0 bases and J 3 bases, leaving 8 bases between the germline ends.

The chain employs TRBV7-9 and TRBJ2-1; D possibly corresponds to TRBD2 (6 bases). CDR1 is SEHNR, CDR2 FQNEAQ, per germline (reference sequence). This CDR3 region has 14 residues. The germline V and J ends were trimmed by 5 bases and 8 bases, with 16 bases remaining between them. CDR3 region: CASSRSGPLDEQFF. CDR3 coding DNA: TGTGCCAGCAGCCGTAGCGGCCCCTTGGATGAGCAGTTCTTC.

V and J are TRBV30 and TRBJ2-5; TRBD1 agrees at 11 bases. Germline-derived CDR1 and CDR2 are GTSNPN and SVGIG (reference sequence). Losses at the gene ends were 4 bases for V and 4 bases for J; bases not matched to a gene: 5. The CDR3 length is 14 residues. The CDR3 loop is CAWNLGQGGETQYF. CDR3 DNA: TGTGCCTGGAACCTGGGACAGGGGGGAGAGACCCAGTACTTC.

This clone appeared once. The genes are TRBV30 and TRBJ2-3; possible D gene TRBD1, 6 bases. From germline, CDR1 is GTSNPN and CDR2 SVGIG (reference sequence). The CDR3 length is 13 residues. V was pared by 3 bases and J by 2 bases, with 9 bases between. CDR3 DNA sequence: TGTGCCTGGAGGGGACACCCCACAGATACGCAGTATTTT. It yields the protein CAWRGHPTDTQYF.

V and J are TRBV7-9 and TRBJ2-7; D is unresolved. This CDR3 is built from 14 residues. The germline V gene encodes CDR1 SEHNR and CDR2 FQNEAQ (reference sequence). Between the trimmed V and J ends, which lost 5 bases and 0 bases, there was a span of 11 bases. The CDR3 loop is CASSPRLASYEQYF. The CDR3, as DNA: TGTGCCAGCAGCCCGCGACTGGCCTCCTACGAGCAGTACTTC.

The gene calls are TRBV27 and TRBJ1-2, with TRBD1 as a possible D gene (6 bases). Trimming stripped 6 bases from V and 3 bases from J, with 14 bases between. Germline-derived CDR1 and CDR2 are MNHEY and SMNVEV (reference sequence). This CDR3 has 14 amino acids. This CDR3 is CASSRPGHDYGYTF. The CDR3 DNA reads TGTGCCAGCAGCCGACCGGGACACGACTATGGCTACACCTTC.

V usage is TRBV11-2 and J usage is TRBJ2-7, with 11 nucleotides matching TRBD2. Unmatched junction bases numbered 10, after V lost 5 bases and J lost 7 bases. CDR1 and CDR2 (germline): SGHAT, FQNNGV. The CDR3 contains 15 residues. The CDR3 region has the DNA TGTGCCAGCAGCACCATAGCGGGAGGGGGGGTGGAGCAGTACTTC. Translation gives CASSTIAGGGVEQYF.

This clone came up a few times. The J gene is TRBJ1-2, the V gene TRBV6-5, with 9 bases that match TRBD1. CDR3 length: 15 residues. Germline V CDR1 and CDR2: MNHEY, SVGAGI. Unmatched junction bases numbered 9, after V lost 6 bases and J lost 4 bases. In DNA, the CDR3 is TGTGCCAGCAGACTACACAGGGGGCCCAGCTATGGCTACACCTTC. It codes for CASRLHRGPSYGYTF.

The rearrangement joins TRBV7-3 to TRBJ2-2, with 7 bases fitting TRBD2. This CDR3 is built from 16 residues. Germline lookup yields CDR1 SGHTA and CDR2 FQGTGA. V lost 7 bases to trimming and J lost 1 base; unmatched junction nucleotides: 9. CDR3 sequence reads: CASTPGGSGNTGELFF. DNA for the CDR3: TGTGCCAGCACCCCCGGCGGGAGTGGGAACACCGGGGAGCTGTTTTTT. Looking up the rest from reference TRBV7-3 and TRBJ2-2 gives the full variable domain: GAGVSQTPSNKVTEKGKYVELRCDPISGHTALYWYRQSLGQGPEFLIYFQGTGAADDSGLPNDRFFAVRPEGSVSTLKIQRTERGDSAVYLCASTPGGSGNTGELFFGEGSRLTVL.

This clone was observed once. The DNA of the CDR3 is TGTGCCAGCAGTAGGTTCCGGGATTCAGGCGGGGAGCTGTTTTTT. This encodes CASSRFRDSGGELFF. J is TRBJ2-2 and V is TRBV6-5; tentative D call: TRBD2 (5 bases). The V and J ends lost 5 bases and 7 bases respectively, with 17 bases between them. This CDR3 spans 15 amino acids. Germline CDR1 and CDR2: MNHEY and SVGAGI.

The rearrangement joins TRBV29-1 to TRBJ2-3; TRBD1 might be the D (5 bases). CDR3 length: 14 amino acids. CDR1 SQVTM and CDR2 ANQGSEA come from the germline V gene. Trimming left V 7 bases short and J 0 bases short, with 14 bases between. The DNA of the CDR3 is TGCAGCGCCCCACGGACACGAAGCACAGATACGCAGTATTTT. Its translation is CSAPRTRSTDTQYF.

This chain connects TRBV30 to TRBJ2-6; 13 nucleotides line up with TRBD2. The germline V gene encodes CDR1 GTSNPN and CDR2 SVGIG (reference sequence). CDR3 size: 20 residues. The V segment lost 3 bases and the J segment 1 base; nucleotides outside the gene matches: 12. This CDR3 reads CAWSDPRLAGGRSGANVLTF. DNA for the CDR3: TGTGCCTGGAGCGACCCCCGACTAGCGGGAGGCAGGTCTGGGGCCAACGTCCTGACTTTC.

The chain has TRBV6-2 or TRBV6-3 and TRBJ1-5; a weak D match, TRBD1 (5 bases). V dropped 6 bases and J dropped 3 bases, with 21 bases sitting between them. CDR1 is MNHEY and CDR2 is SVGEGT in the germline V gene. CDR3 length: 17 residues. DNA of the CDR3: TGTGCCAGCAGCCGATACCCCCAGGGATGGGCCAATCAGCCCCAGCATTTT. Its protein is CASSRYPQGWANQPQHF.

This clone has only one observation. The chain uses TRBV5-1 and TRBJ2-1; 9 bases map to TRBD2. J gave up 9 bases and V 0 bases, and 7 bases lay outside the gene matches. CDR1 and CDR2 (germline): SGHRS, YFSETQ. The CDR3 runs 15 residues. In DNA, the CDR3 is TGCGCCAGCAGCTTGGAGCCCCTAGCGGGAAGTGAGCAGTTCTTC. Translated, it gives CASSLEPLAGSEQFF.

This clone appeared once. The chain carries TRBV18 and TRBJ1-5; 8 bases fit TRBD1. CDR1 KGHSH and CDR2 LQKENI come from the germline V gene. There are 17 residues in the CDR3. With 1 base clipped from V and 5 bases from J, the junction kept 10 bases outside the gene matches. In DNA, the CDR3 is TGTGCCAGCTCACCACGGGATGACAGGGGATATGATCAGCCCCAGCATTTT. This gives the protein CASSPRDDRGYDQPQHF.

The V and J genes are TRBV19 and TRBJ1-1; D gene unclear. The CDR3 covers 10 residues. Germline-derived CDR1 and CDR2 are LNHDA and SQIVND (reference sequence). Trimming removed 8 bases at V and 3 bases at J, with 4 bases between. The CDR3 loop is CASGYTEAFF. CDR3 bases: TGTGCCAGTGGCTACACTGAAGCTTTCTTT.

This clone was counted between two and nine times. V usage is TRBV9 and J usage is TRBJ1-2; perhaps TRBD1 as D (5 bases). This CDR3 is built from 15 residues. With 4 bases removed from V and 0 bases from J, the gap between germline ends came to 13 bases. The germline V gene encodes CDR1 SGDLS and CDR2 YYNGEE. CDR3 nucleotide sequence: TGTGCCAGCAGCTTAAGGACAAAAGCTAACTATGGCTACACCTTC. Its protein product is CASSLRTKANYGYTF.

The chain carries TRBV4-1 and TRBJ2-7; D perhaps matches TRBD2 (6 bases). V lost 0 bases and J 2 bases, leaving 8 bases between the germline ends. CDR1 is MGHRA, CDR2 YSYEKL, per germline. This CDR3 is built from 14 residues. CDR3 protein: CASSQDGGTYEQYF. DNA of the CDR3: TGCGCCAGCAGCCAAGATGGGGGGACCTACGAGCAGTACTTC.

CDR3 nucleotides: TGTGCCAGCAGCAAAGGGGGCGGGAGGGTCAGGACCGGGGAGCTGTTTTTT. Its protein is CASSKGGGRVRTGELFF. The chain couples TRBV21-1 to TRBJ2-2; TRBD2, as called in the table, went unchecked against the DNA. TRBV21-1 is annotated as a pseudogene. The CDR3 contains 17 residues.

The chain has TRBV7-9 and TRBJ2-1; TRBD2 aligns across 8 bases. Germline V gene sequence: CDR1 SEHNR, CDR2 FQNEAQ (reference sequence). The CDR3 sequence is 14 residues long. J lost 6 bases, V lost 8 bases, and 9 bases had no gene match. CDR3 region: CASSAAAGVNEQFF. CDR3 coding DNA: TGTGCCAGCTCCGCGGCAGCGGGAGTCAATGAGCAGTTCTTC.